This T cell receptor (beta chain) was obtained from a study of tumor-infiltrating lymphocytes in primary liver carcinoma. Out of unsorted whole blood came the blood RNA, and germline DNA was extracted as well. TCR beta cDNA was reverse-transcribed from 450 to 500 ng of total RNA. The reaction used a constant-region primer and ProtoScript II reverse transcriptase. The TCR beta library was amplified through three nested multiplex PCR rounds in a modified ARM-PCR procedure. Use of TRBV1-TRBV30 forward primers with a C-beta reverse primer characterized the first two PCR rounds, which lasted nine to eleven cycles each. TCRdb fed the multiplex PCR reads into MiXCR, producing one record per CDR3 protein. Seen here are 330,000 or so distinct CDR3 sequences, around 60% observed once, and the top ten hold 5.5% to 8%. The CDR3 has 16 amino acids. The V segment lost 5 bases and the J segment 5 bases; nucleotides outside the gene matches: 10. Germline CDR1 reads MNHEY; CDR2 reads SVGEGT.

This clonotype was seen at least ten times. The TCR comes from a man in his forties or fifties with primary liver carcinoma and hepatitis B virus infection. The V and J genes are TRBV6-2 or TRBV6-3 and TRBJ2-1; 9 bases agree with TRBD2. Sequenced input: peripheral blood. For the CDR3, the DNA is TGTGCCAGCAGTGACCCCAGCGGGAGGTTCAACAATGAGCAGTTCTTC. It specifies CASSDPSGRFNNEQFF.